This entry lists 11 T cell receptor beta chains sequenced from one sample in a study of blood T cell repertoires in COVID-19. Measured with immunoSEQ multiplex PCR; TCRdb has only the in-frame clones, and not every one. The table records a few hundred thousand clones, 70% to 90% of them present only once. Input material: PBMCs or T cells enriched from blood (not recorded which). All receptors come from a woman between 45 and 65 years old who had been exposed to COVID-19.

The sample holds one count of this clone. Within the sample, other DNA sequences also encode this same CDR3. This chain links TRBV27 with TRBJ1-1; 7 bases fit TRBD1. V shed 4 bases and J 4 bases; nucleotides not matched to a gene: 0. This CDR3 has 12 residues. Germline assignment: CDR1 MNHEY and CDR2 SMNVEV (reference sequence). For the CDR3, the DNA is TGTGCCAGCAGTTCAGGGGGCACTGAAGCTTTCTTT. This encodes CASSSGGTEAFF.

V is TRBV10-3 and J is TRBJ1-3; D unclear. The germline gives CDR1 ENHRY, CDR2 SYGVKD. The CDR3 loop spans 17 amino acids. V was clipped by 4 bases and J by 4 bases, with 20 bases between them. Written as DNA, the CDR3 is TGTGCCATCAGTGTGTCCCCCTCAGGACTGGCGGGAAACACCATATATTTT. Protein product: CAISVSPSGLAGNTIYF.

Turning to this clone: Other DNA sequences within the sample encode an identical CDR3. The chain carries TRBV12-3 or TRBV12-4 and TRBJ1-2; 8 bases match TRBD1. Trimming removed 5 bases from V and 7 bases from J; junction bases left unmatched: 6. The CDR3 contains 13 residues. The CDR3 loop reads CASSPGQGGGYTF. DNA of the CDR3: TGTGCCAGCAGTCCTGGACAGGGTGGTGGCTACACCTTC.

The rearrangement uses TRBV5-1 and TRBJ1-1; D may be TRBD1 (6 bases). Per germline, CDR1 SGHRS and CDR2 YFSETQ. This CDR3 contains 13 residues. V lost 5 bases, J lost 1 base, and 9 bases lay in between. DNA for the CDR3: TGCGCCAGCAGGGGAGGGGGGAACACTGAAGCTTTCTTT. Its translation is CASRGGGNTEAFF.

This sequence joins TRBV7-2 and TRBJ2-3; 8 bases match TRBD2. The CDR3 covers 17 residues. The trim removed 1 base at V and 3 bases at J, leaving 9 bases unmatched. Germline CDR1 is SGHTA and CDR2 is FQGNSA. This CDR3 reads CASSLDLLAGSTDTQYF. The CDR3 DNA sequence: TGTGCCAGCAGCTTAGATCTCCTAGCGGGCAGTACAGATACGCAGTATTTT. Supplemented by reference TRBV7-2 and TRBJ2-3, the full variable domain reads GAGVSQSPSNKVTEKGKDVELRCDPISGHTALYWYRQSLGQGLEFLIYFQGNSAPDKSGLPSDRFSAERTGGSVSTLTIQRTQQEDSAVYLCASSLDLLAGSTDTQYFGPGTRLTVL.

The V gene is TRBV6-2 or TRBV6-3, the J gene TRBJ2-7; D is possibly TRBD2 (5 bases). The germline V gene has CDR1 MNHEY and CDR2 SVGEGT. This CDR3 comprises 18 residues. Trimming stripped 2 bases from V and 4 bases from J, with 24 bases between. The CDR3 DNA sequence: TGTGCCAGCAGTTACGACCACACCGGGCGGGCGGCGTCTTACGAGCAGTACTTC. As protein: CASSYDHTGRAASYEQYF.

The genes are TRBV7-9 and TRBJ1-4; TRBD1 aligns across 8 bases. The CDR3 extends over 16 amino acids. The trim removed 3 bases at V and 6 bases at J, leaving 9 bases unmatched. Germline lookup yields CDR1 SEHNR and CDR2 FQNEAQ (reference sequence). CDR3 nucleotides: TGTGCCAGCAGCTTGGGACAGGCCCCGCGCCATGAAAAACTGTTTTTT. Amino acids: CASSLGQAPRHEKLFF.

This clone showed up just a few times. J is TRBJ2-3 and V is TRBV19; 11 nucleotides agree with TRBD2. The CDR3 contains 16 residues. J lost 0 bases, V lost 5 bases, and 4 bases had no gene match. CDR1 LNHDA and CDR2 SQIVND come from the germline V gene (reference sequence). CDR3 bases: TGTGCCAGTAGTCCATCTAGCGGGGGGAGCACAGATACGCAGTATTTT. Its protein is CASSPSSGGSTDTQYF.

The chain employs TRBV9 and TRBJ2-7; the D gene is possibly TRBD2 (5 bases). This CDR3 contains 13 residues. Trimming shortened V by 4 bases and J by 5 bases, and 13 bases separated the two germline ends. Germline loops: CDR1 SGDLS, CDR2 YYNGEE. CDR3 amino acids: CASSFNEGDEQYF. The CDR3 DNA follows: TGTGCCAGCAGCTTTAATGAGGGAGACGAGCAGTACTTC.

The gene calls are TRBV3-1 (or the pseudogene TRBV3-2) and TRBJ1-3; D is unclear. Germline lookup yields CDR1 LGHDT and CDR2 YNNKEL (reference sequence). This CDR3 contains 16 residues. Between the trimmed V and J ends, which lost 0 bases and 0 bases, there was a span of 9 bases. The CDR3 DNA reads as TGTGCCAGCAGCCAAGATATCACTATCTCTGGAAACACCATATATTTT. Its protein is CASSQDITISGNTIYF.

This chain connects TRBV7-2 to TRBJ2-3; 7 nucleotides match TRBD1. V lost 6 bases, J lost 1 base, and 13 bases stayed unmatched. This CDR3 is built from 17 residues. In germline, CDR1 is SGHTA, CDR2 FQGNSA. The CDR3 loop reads CASSRGFNRGRTDTQYF. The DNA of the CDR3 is TGTGCCAGCAGTCGCGGTTTTAACAGGGGACGCACAGATACGCAGTATTTT.